This T cell receptor beta chain was captured in a study of glioma-infiltrating T cells after dendritic cell vaccination. The CDR3 spans 15 residues. Germline V gene sequence: CDR1 SGHNT, CDR2 YYREEE (reference sequence). V was shortened by 2 bases and J by 2 bases, with 8 bases between the two germline ends. Amplification used 60 V beta primers and 13 J beta primers. Some clones are missing from TCRdb's copy, which holds only in-frame ones; the method was immunoSEQ multiplex PCR. The sample consists of about 24,000 clones, roughly 90% of them appearing once. Time point: after dendritic cell vaccination, including at tumor progression/relapse. Whole-study findings and limits: Higher TCR clonality did not directly relate to longer survival.

Notes on this clone: Antigen: not known.

The sequenced sample was blood, obtained after dendritic cell vaccination. This chain links TRBV5-4 with TRBJ2-6; the D gene is possibly TRBD2 (5 bases). This TCR derives from a human donor with glioblastoma. In nucleotides, the CDR3 is TGTGCCAGCAGCTTAAGGGAGACTGGGGCCAACGTCCTGACTTTC. Its protein is CASSLRETGANVLTF.